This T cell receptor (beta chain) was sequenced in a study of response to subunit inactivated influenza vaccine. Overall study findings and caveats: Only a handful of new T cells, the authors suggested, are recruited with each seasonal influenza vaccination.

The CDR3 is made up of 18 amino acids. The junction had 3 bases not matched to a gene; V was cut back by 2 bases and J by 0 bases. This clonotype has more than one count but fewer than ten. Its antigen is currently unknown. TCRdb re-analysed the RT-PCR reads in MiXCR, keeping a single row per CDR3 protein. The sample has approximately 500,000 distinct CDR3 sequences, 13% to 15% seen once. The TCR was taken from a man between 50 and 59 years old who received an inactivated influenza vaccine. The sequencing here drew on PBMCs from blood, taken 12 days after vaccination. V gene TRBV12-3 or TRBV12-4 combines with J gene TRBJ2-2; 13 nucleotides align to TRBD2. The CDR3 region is CASSLLGLAGSNTGELFF. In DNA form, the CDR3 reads TGTGCCAGCAGTTTACTGGGACTAGCGGGATCGAACACCGGGGAGCTGTTTTTT.